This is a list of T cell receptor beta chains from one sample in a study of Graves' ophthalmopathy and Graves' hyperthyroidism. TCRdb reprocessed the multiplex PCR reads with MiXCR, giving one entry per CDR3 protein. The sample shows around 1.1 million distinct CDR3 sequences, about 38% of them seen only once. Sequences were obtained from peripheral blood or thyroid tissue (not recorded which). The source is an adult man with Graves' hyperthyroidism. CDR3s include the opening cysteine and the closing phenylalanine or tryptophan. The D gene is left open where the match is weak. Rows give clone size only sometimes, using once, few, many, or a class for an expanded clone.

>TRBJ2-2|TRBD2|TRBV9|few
CASARGEGANTGELFF
TGTGCCAGCGCTCGCGGGGAGGGCGCGAACACCGGGGAGCTGTTTTTT
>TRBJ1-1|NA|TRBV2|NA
CASSRLQGNTEAFF
TGTGCCAGCAGTCGCCTTCAGGGGAACACTGAAGCTTTCTTT
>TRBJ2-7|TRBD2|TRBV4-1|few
CASRQGTSGTYEQYF
TGCGCCAGCAGACAGGGGACTAGCGGAACCTACGAGCAGTACTTC
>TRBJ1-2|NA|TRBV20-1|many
CSATPNSYGYTF
TGCAGTGCCACACCCAATAGCTATGGCTACACCTTC
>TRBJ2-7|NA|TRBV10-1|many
CASSPGPYYEQYF
TGCGCCAGCAGCCCTGGACCATATTACGAGCAGTACTTC
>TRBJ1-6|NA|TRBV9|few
CASTRDRIWSYNSPLHF
TGTGCCAGCACACGGGACCGGATTTGGTCCTATAATTCACCCCTCCACTTT
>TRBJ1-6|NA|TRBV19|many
CASSPSTENSPLHF
TGTGCCAGTAGTCCGTCGACAGAAAATTCACCCCTCCACTTT
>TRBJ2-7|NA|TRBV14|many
CASSLYSEQYF
TGTGCCAGCAGCCTGTACAGCGAGCAGTACTTC
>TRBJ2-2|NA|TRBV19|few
CASSIATWGTGELFF
TGTGCCAGTAGTATAGCCACCTGGGGAACCGGGGAGCTGTTTTTT
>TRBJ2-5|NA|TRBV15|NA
CATSRDKTQYF
TGTGCCACCAGCAGAGATAAGACCCAGTACTTC
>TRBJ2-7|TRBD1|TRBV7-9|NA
CASSSWDRVEQYF
TGTGCCAGCAGCTCTTGGGACAGGGTCGAGCAGTACTTC
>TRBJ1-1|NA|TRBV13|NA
CAGSLGTNTEAFF
TGTGCCGGCAGCTTAGGAACCAACACTGAAGCTTTCTTT
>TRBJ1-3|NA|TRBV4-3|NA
CASSQDSQDHSGNTIYF
TGCGCCAGCAGCCAAGACTCACAGGACCACTCTGGAAACACCATATATTTT
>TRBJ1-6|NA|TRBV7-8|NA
CASSPGGAGDNSPLHF
TGTGCCAGCAGCCCGGGGGGAGCGGGAGACAATTCACCCCTCCACTTT
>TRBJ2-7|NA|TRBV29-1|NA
CSLGGVYEQYF
TGCAGCTTGGGGGGAGTCTACGAGCAGTACTTC
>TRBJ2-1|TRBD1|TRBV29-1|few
CSVEAQGVQEQFF
TGCAGCGTTGAAGCTCAGGGGGTCCAAGAGCAGTTCTTC
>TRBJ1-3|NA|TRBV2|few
CASNDARGSGNTIYF
TGTGCCAGCAATGATGCGCGTGGCTCTGGAAACACCATATATTTT
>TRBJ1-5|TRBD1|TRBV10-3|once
CAISGLATGENQPQHF
TGTGCCATCAGTGGACTAGCGACAGGGGAAAATCAGCCCCAGCATTTT
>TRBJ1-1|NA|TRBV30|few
CAWSRPETSTTEAFF
TGTGCCTGGTCCAGACCGGAGACATCAACAACTGAAGCTTTCTTT
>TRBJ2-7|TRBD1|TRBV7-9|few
CASSRSGGVVDEQYF
TGTGCCAGCAGCCGATCAGGGGGCGTCGTCGACGAGCAGTACTTC
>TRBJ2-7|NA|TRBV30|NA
CAWDAGATYEQYF
TGTGCCTGGGATGCCGGGGCGACCTACGAGCAGTACTTC
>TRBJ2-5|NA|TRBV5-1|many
CASSLSRAEETQYF
TGCGCCAGCAGCTTGAGCAGGGCTGAGGAGACCCAGTACTTC
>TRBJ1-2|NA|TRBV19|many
CASSYFVGAYGYTF
TGTGCCAGTAGCTATTTCGTGGGGGCCTATGGCTACACCTTC
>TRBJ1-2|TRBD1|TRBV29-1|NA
CSVDRGRGYTF
TGCAGCGTTGACAGGGGGCGTGGCTACACCTTC
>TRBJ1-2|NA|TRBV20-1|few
CSAEEGLWGYTF
TGCAGTGCCGAGGAGGGACTTTGGGGCTACACCTTC
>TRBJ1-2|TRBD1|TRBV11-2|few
CASTEDRVVIYGYTF
TGTGCCAGCACCGAGGACAGGGTTGTCATCTATGGCTACACCTTC
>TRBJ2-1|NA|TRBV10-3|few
CATQGNHQNEQFF
TGTGCCACACAGGGAAATCACCAGAATGAGCAGTTCTTC
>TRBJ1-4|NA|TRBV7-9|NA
CASSLGVGTNEKLFF
TGTGCCAGCAGCTTAGGGGTCGGGACTAATGAAAAACTGTTTTTT
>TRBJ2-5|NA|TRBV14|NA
CASSPFNSQETQYF
TGTGCCAGCAGCCCTTTTAACAGTCAAGAGACCCAGTACTTC
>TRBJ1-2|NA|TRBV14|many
CASSQGIGGVGYTF
TGTGCCAGCAGCCAAGGCATCGGGGGCGTGGGCTACACCTTC
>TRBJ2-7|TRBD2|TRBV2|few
CASSELAGASYEQYF
TGTGCCAGCAGTGAACTCGCGGGAGCGTCCTACGAGCAGTACTTC
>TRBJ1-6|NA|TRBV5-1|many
CASSSGLVHSPLHF
TGCGCCAGCAGCTCGGGACTTGTACATTCACCCCTCCACTTT
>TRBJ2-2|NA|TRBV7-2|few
CASSLDRWPITGELFF
TGTGCCAGCAGCTTAGATAGGTGGCCGATCACCGGGGAGCTGTTTTTT
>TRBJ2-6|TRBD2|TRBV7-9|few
CASSLKVPVAGPSSGANVLTF
TGTGCCAGCAGCTTAAAGGTTCCTGTAGCGGGACCTAGCTCTGGGGCCAACGTCCTGACTTTC
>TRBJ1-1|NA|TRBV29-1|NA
CSASPGFTEAFF
TGCAGCGCCTCGCCGGGCTTCACTGAAGCTTTCTTT
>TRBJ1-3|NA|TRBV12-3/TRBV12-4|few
CASSQDGVAGNTIYF
TGCGCCAGCAGCCAAGATGGGGTAGCTGGAAACACCATATATTTT
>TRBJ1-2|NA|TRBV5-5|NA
CASTPAGGIPGDDYGYTF
TGTGCCAGCACTCCGGCCGGTGGGATCCCCGGTGATGACTATGGCTACACCTTC
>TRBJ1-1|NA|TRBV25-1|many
CASSDQPAANTEAFF
TGTGCCAGCAGTGACCAACCGGCAGCGAACACTGAAGCTTTCTTT
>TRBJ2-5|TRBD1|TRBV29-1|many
CSAPYPTGDREWETQYF
TGCAGCGCGCCCTATCCGACGGGGGACAGGGAATGGGAGACCCAGTACTTC
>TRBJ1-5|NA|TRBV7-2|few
CASSSPGGGAGIQPQHF
TGTGCCAGCAGCTCTCCGGGGGGGGGCGCGGGGATTCAGCCCCAGCATTTT
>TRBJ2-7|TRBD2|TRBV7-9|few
CASSSSGLFYEQYF
TGTGCCAGCAGCTCTAGCGGGTTGTTCTACGAGCAGTACTTC
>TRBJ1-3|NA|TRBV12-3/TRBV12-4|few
CASSWDISGNTIYF
TGTGCCAGCAGTTGGGACATCTCTGGAAACACCATATATTTT
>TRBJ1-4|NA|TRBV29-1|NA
CSVERTATTNEKLFF
TGCAGCGTTGAACGGACAGCCACAACTAATGAAAAACTGTTTTTT
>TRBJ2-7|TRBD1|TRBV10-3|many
CATGTGSSYEQYF
TGTGCCACCGGGACAGGGAGCTCCTACGAGCAGTACTTC
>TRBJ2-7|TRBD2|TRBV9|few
CASSQSGRATYEQYF
TGTGCCAGCAGCCAGAGCGGGAGGGCCACCTACGAGCAGTACTTC